These 6 T cell receptor beta chains were all obtained from the same sample, sequenced in a study of PD-1 blockade in classical Hodgkin lymphoma (dated by TCRdb to the early 2020s). The method was the immunoSEQ multiplex PCR assay. TCRdb carries this immuneACCESS record with in-frame sequences only. Its versions omit some clonotypes, under half of them owing to an unresolved V gene in the studies checked, with the rest unexplained. The sample table records 40,000 to 60,000 clones; approximately 70% of these occur just once. Clones ranked in the top ten supply about 15% of the sample. The time point tag for this specimen amounts to: cycle 2 day 1 (C2D1) of nivolumab. Every trial patient had relapsed following autologous stem cell transplantation, and prior brentuximab vedotin exposure was what differed among cohorts A, B and C. Sequenced here: peripheral blood mononuclear cells (PBMCs), sampled before the second cycle of nivolumab. The receptors derive from a human donor with classical Hodgkin lymphoma.

The rearrangement uses TRBV4-3 and TRBJ1-4; D ambiguous. V was cut by 5 bases and J by 8 bases, with 15 bases left in between. CDR1 and CDR2 from the germline V gene are LGHNA and YSLEER. The CDR3 runs 14 residues. The CDR3 sequence: CASSSRGLGEKLFF. CDR3 DNA: TGCGCCAGCAGCTCGCGCGGCCTAGGGGAAAAACTGTTTTTT.

This clone was seen more than once but under ten times. The chain has TRBV2 and TRBJ1-5, with TRBD1 as a possible D gene (5 bases). Germline V CDR1 and CDR2: SNHLY, FYNNEI. The germline V and J ends were trimmed by 7 bases and 6 bases, with 19 bases remaining between them. The CDR3 extends over 15 amino acids. The CDR3 loop reads CASILRGPAGQPQHF. For the CDR3, the DNA is TGTGCCAGCATATTGCGGGGCCCGGCGGGTCAGCCCCAGCATTTT. Combining the CDR3 with reference TRBV2 and TRBJ1-5 gives the whole variable domain EPEVTQTPSHQVTQMGQEVILRCVPISNHLYFYWYRQILGQKVEFLVSFYNNEISEKSEIFDDQFSVERPDGSNFTLKIRSTKLEDSAMYFCASILRGPAGQPQHFGDGTRLSIL.

J is TRBJ1-2 and V is TRBV5-1; 9 bases are shared with TRBD1. Looked up from germline, CDR1 is SGHRS and CDR2 is YFSETQ. CDR3 size: 15 residues. V lost 4 bases, J lost 2 bases, and 6 bases stayed unmatched. Here the CDR3 reads CASSPQTGGNYGYTF. The CDR3 nucleotides read TGCGCCAGCAGCCCTCAGACAGGGGGGAACTATGGCTACACCTTC. The whole variable domain, filled in from reference TRBV5-1 and TRBJ1-2, reads KAGVTQTPRYLIKTRGQQVTLSCSPISGHRSVSWYQQTPGQGLQFLFEYFSETQRNKGNFPGRFSGRQFSNSRSEMNVSTLELGDSALYLCASSPQTGGNYGYTFGSGTRLTVV.

V is TRBV28 and J is TRBJ2-7; D is ambiguous. The V end lost 2 bases, the J end lost 4 bases, and 3 bases lay between the germline ends. The CDR3 loop spans 11 amino acids. Germline lookup yields CDR1 MDHEN and CDR2 SYDVKM. The chain's CDR3 is CASSLEYEQYF. CDR3 sequence (DNA): TGTGCCAGCAGTTTAGAATACGAGCAGTACTTC.

V and J are TRBV9 and TRBJ1-1; the D gene is possibly TRBD1 (5 bases). Trimming pared 3 bases from V and 0 bases from J, leaving 12 bases between. The CDR3 consists of 15 residues. Germline CDR1 is SGDLS and CDR2 is YYNGEE. CDR3 sequence reads: CASSASGTVNTEAFF. The CDR3 DNA is TGTGCCAGCAGCGCCTCCGGGACGGTGAACACTGAAGCTTTCTTT.

CDR3 residues: CASTPVGSNTDTQYF. The CDR3 nucleotides are TGTGCCAGCACCCCCGTTGGGAGTAACACAGATACGCAGTATTTT. The chain carries TRBV9 and TRBJ2-3; a possible D gene is TRBD2 (5 bases). Germline V gives CDR1 SGDLS, CDR2 YYNGEE. There are 15 residues in the CDR3. V lost 6 bases and J lost 2, with 16 bases in between. The complete variable domain, with remaining parts taken from reference TRBV9 and TRBJ2-3, reads DSGVTQTPKHLITATGQRVTLRCSPRSGDLSVYWYQQSLDQGLQFLIQYYNGEERAKGNILERFSAQQFPDLHSELNLSSLELGDSALYFCASTPVGSNTDTQYFGPGTRLTVL.